The clone carrying this T cell receptor beta chain appeared once. Its specificity is not known. This sample was taken from a study of shared clonotypes between healthy human individuals. Broader study findings: The study found roughly 5% of naive CD4 clonotypes shared across several donors.

Execution of the assay was at deep level. In the sorted-subset replicate PCRs, 200 ng DNA, roughly 30,000 T cell genomes, was used. Assay used: immunoSEQ multiplex PCR; TCRdb lists only in-frame clones, some missing. This table has around 2.1 million clones, almost 96% appearing once. The investigators split CD4+ cells into a CD45RA+ naive subset and a CD45RA-negative memory subset. The sample consisted of naive CD4+ T cells sorted from blood. The subset here: CD45RA+ positively selected. The receptor comes from a man younger than 35 in good health.

The CDR3 sequence is CASSLDTGPADEQFF. CDR3 sequence (DNA): TGCGCCAGCAGCTTGGATACAGGGCCGGCAGATGAGCAGTTCTTC. The chain is built from TRBV5-1 and TRBJ2-1, with a tentative D call TRBD1 (6 bases). Trimming left V 0 bases short and J 8 bases short, with 15 bases between. The germline gives CDR1 SGHRS, CDR2 YFSETQ. The CDR3 is 15 amino acids.